This T cell receptor beta chain was sequenced in a study of cytomegalovirus exposure and HLA in healthy donors. Study-level findings and limits: Confirmation in vitro established that three CMV-associated chains were specific for CMV antigens.

For this clone: Antigen specificity is unknown.

PCR used 60 Vbeta primers and 13 Jbeta primers. Produced via immunoSEQ multiplex PCR; TCRdb's table is partial and in-frame only. The sample includes about 200,000 clones, around four fifths seen only once; the top ten take about 1.8%. The V and J ends lost 6 bases and 0 bases respectively, with 17 bases between them. In germline, CDR1 is MDHEN, CDR2 SYDVKM. The CDR3 contains 16 residues. The sequence derives from a man aged 50 to 59 in good health and CMV-seronegative. The chain carries TRBV28 and TRBJ2-5; D possibly corresponds to TRBD2 (7 bases). The sample was PBMCs. Here the CDR3 reads CASRSGGRPDQETQYF. Here the CDR3 DNA reads TGTGCCAGCAGGTCCGGGGGGCGACCCGACCAAGAGACCCAGTACTTC.